Below, 29 T cell receptor beta chains from the same sample are listed, as sequenced in a study of cytomegalovirus exposure and HLA in healthy donors. A multiplex PCR was run with 60 Vbeta primers and 13 Jbeta primers. Clones were sequenced by immunoSEQ multiplex PCR, and TCRdb holds only the in-frame ones, with some missing. Of about 210,000 clones listed, 80% to 90% are singletons. The specimen sequenced was PBMCs. The receptors stem from a man between 40 and 49 years old in good health and CMV-seropositive.

The gene calls are TRBV19 and TRBJ2-1; D is possibly TRBD1 (6 bases). The CDR3 consists of 16 residues. The germline CDR1 and CDR2 sequences are LNHDA and SQIVND (reference sequence). V lost 3 bases and J 3 bases, leaving 15 bases between the germline ends. In DNA, the CDR3 is TGTGCCAGTAGTATGACTTACAGGGTTAACTACAATGAGCAGTTCTTC. Translated: CASSMTYRVNYNEQFF.

The V gene is TRBV6-5, the J gene TRBJ1-4; D unresolved. Germline assignment: CDR1 MNHEY and CDR2 SVGAGI. The V end lost 3 bases, the J end lost 0 bases, and 11 bases lay between the germline ends. This CDR3 is 16 amino acids long. The CDR3 here is CASSYSYLATNEKLFF. CDR3 nucleotides: TGTGCCAGCAGTTATTCGTATCTTGCAACTAATGAAAAACTGTTTTTT.

The rearrangement links TRBV9 to TRBJ1-4, with 9 bases identical to TRBD1. Trimming at V came to 3 bases and at J to 7 bases, leaving 4 bases not matched to a gene. Per germline, CDR1 SGDLS and CDR2 YYNGEE. The length of the CDR3 is 14 residues. In DNA form, the CDR3 reads TGTGCCAGCAGCGCCACAGGGGGCTTTGAAAAACTGTTTTTT. This sequence encodes CASSATGGFEKLFF.

The chain employs TRBV9 and TRBJ1-4, with TRBD1 identical over 11 bases. V was pared by 4 bases and J by 3 bases, with 8 bases of the junction left unmatched. CDR1 is SGDLS, CDR2 YYNGEE, per germline. The CDR3 has 17 amino acids. The CDR3 sequence is CASSPRTGGLANEKLFF. The DNA for the CDR3 is TGTGCCAGCAGCCCCCGGACAGGGGGCTTGGCTAATGAAAAACTGTTTTTT.

This rearrangement joins TRBV10-2 to TRBJ2-5; TRBD2 aligns across 10 bases. CDR3 length: 14 residues. Germline values: CDR1 WSHSY, CDR2 SAAADI. V was clipped by 8 bases and J by 4 bases; unmatched bases: 7. CDR3 region: CASPTSGEGETQYF. As DNA, the CDR3 is TGCGCCAGCCCCACTAGCGGGGAAGGAGAGACCCAGTACTTC.

This sequence joins TRBV5-5 and TRBJ1-2, with D possibly TRBD1 on 5 matching bases. V was cut by 0 bases and J by 0 bases, with 6 bases left in between. The CDR3 is made up of 14 amino acids. CDR1 is SGHKS and CDR2 is YYEKEE in the germline V gene (reference sequence). The CDR3 DNA follows: TGTGCCAGCAGCTTGGTGACAGCTAACTATGGCTACACCTTC. Its translation is CASSLVTANYGYTF.

The chain employs TRBV9 and TRBJ2-7, with a weak D call TRBD2 (6 bases). In germline, CDR1 is SGDLS, CDR2 YYNGEE. The CDR3 consists of 16 residues. V gave up 3 bases and J gave up 3 bases, with 19 bases separating them. The CDR3 DNA reads TGTGCCAGCAGCGGCCCCCCGGGACTCATGAACTACGAGCAGTACTTC. Translation gives CASSGPPGLMNYEQYF.

For the CDR3, the DNA is TGTGCCAGCAGCTTAGGCGGATTCGCCAAAAACATTCAGTACTTC. Translation gives CASSLGGFAKNIQYF. V usage is TRBV5-8 and J usage is TRBJ2-4; D is uncertain. CDR3 length equals 15 residues. Trimming left V 2 bases short and J 1 base short, with 10 bases between. CDR1 and CDR2 (germline): SGHTS, YDEGEE.

This clone was picked up a small number of times. This chain connects TRBV19 to TRBJ2-2; D not certain. From germline, CDR1 is LNHDA and CDR2 SQIVND (reference sequence). Between the trimmed V and J ends, which lost 2 bases and 6 bases, there was a span of 7 bases. CDR3 size: 13 residues. CDR3 bases: TGTGCCAGTAGTATAAAACAATCCGGGGAGCTGTTTTTT. Its translation: CASSIKQSGELFF.

The chain has TRBV6-1 and TRBJ1-2; 7 bases align to TRBD1. Germline CDR1 reads MNHNS; CDR2 reads SASEGT. This CDR3 region has 13 residues. V was pared by 6 bases and J by 8 bases, with 9 bases of the junction left unmatched. The CDR3 bases are TGTGCCAGCAGCATGACAGGGAATGAGGGCTACACCTTC. The encoded protein is CASSMTGNEGYTF.

This clone was counted a single time. The chain uses TRBV6-1 and TRBJ2-3; TRBD2 aligns across 15 bases. This CDR3 is built from 18 residues. Germline V gene data show CDR1 as MNHNS and CDR2 as SASEGT. V gave up 4 bases and J gave up 3 bases; unmatched junction bases: 8. CDR3 loop: CASSVHPGLAGGTDTQYF. DNA of the CDR3: TGTGCCAGCAGTGTCCATCCGGGACTAGCGGGAGGAACAGATACGCAGTATTTT.

This clone occurred once. The rearrangement uses TRBV28 and TRBJ1-2; perhaps TRBD1 as D (6 bases). The length of the CDR3 is 15 residues. Germline loops: CDR1 MDHEN, CDR2 SYDVKM. Trimming cost V 2 bases and J 4 bases, with 14 bases left between them. The CDR3 DNA reads as TGTGCCAGCAGTTTAGGACCGGACAGTAGCTATGGCTACACCTTC. It translates to CASSLGPDSSYGYTF.

This chain uses TRBV7-9 with TRBJ2-7, with 8 bases that match TRBD2. The CDR3 runs 14 residues. The V segment lost 5 bases and the J segment 0 bases; nucleotides outside the gene matches: 3. The germline V gene encodes CDR1 SEHNR and CDR2 FQNEAQ (reference sequence). For the CDR3, the DNA is TGTGCCAGCAGCGCCAGCGGGAGCTCCTACGAGCAGTACTTC. This gives the protein CASSASGSSYEQYF.

The V and J genes are TRBV6-5 and TRBJ1-3; D not resolved. Trimming removed 7 bases from V and 1 base from J, with 14 bases in between. The CDR3 loop spans 15 amino acids. Germline-derived CDR1 and CDR2 are MNHEY and SVGAGI. The CDR3 DNA follows: TGTGCCAGCAAACGTGACGCGGGGTCTGGAAACACCATATATTTT. Translation gives CASKRDAGSGNTIYF.

The chain links TRBV20-1 to TRBJ1-1, with D possibly TRBD1 on 5 matching bases. Between the trimmed V and J ends, which lost 5 bases and 7 bases, there was a span of 8 bases. This CDR3 is 10 amino acids long. Germline-derived CDR1 and CDR2 are DFQATT and SNEGSKA (reference sequence). The CDR3 bases are TGCAGTGCTGTAACAGGTGAAGCTTTCTTT. This translates into CSAVTGEAFF.

This clone occurred once. The V gene is TRBV15, the J gene TRBJ2-7, with 10 bases lining up with TRBD2. The CDR3 contains 16 residues. Per the germline V gene, CDR1 is LNHNV and CDR2 is YYDKDF (reference sequence). J gave up 2 bases and V 0 bases, and 4 bases lay outside the gene matches. The CDR3 loop is CATSRDRLAGAYEQYF. CDR3 sequence (DNA): TGTGCCACCAGCAGAGATCGGCTAGCGGGGGCCTACGAGCAGTACTTC.

CDR3 protein: CASSDGQGGNSPLHF. In DNA, the CDR3 is TGTGCCAGCAGTGATGGACAGGGAGGAAATTCACCCCTCCACTTT. The rearrangement links TRBV6-1 to TRBJ1-6, with 8 bases identical to TRBD1. From germline, CDR1 is MNHNS and CDR2 SASEGT. Trimming removed 3 bases from V and 7 bases from J; junction bases left unmatched: 5. The CDR3 length is 15 residues.

The chain uses TRBV25-1 and TRBJ1-6; possible D gene TRBD1, 5 bases. V lost 2 bases, J lost 13 bases, and 6 bases lay in between. CDR1 is MGHDK, CDR2 SYGVNS, per germline. The CDR3 covers 11 residues. The CDR3 protein is CASSERGPLHF. CDR3 bases: TGTGCCAGCAGTGAAAGGGGCCCCCTCCACTTT.

V gene TRBV5-4 combines with J gene TRBJ2-3; D unclear. The CDR3 spans 13 residues. The V end was cut by 2 bases, the J end by 6 bases, with 10 bases between. Germline CDR1 and CDR2: SGHNT and YYREEE (reference sequence). CDR3 residues: CASSLPIGDTQYF. CDR3 nucleotides: TGTGCCAGCAGCTTACCCATTGGCGATACGCAGTATTTT.

The genes are TRBV19 and TRBJ1-3, with 8 bases lining up with TRBD1. The germline V gene encodes CDR1 LNHDA and CDR2 SQIVND (reference sequence). This CDR3 contains 14 residues. V dropped 6 bases and J dropped 2; count of bases not matched to a gene: 3. The CDR3: CASRRTGTGNTIYF. The CDR3 nucleotides read TGTGCCAGTAGGCGGACAGGGACTGGAAACACCATATATTTT.

This clone was counted a few times. V is TRBV18 and J is TRBJ2-7; the D is unclear. V was shortened by 3 bases and J by 6 bases, with 18 bases between the two germline ends. In germline, CDR1 is KGHSH, CDR2 LQKENI. The CDR3 has 15 amino acids. The CDR3: CASSPEQTTQTEQYF. The CDR3 bases are TGTGCCAGCTCACCGGAACAGACCACCCAAACCGAGCAGTACTTC.

Only one count was recorded for this clone. J is TRBJ2-1 and V is TRBV7-2; TRBD2 matches at 11 bases. V shed 1 base and J 6 bases; nucleotides not matched to a gene: 5. Per germline, CDR1 SGHTA and CDR2 FQGNSA. CDR3 length: 16 residues. The chain's CDR3 is CASSLGPSGRSNEQFF. The CDR3 DNA reads as TGTGCCAGCAGCTTAGGCCCTAGCGGGAGGAGCAATGAGCAGTTCTTC.

V gene TRBV5-1 combines with J gene TRBJ1-1; D is uncertain. Germline V gene lookup returns CDR1 SGHRS and CDR2 YFSETQ. This CDR3 has 16 residues. V was shortened by 4 bases and J by 1 base, with 17 bases between the two germline ends. In DNA, the CDR3 is TGCGCCAGCAGCCCCCTGACTATTTCGGGGAACACTGAAGCTTTCTTT. Translating it yields CASSPLTISGNTEAFF.

The chain carries TRBV18 and TRBJ1-2; the D gene is possibly TRBD1 (6 bases). Germline loops: CDR1 KGHSH, CDR2 LQKENI. This CDR3 has 14 amino acids. Trimming took off 3 bases at V and 6 bases at J, with 14 bases between the two ends. The CDR3 region has the DNA TGTGCCAGCTCACCCCCCGGCGGGGGGCATGGCTACACCTTC. Translating it yields CASSPPGGGHGYTF.

The chain couples TRBV5-4 to TRBJ2-1; 8 bases fit TRBD1. The CDR3 runs to 15 residues. Germline CDR1 SGHNT, CDR2 YYREEE (reference sequence). Unmatched junction bases numbered 4, after V lost 0 bases and J lost 5 bases. DNA of the CDR3: TGTGCCAGCAGCTTGGCCAGGGGGCTCGACAATGAGCAGTTCTTC. As protein: CASSLARGLDNEQFF.

This CDR3 reads CASSMTGAPSGGYNEQFF. CDR3 DNA: TGTGCCAGCAGTATGACAGGGGCTCCTAGCGGGGGCTACAATGAGCAGTTCTTC. V usage is TRBV2 and J usage is TRBJ2-1; TRBD2 agrees at 10 bases. Germline V gives CDR1 SNHLY, CDR2 FYNNEI. The CDR3 is 18 residues long. Losses at the gene ends were 5 bases for V and 3 bases for J; bases not matched to a gene: 13.

This rearrangement joins TRBV27 to TRBJ2-1, with 12 nucleotides matching TRBD2. Germline V gene data show CDR1 as MNHEY and CDR2 as SMNVEV (reference sequence). V shed 5 bases and J 0 bases; nucleotides not matched to a gene: 11. This CDR3 comprises 19 residues. CDR3 sequence: CASSLGPRLAGASYNEQFF. The CDR3 coding sequence is TGTGCCAGCAGTCTGGGCCCTCGACTAGCGGGAGCCTCCTACAATGAGCAGTTCTTC.

The V call is TRBV5-4, the J call TRBJ2-3, with 7 bases identical to TRBD1. The CDR3 runs to 14 residues. Per germline, CDR1 SGHNT and CDR2 YYREEE (reference sequence). V dropped 3 bases and J dropped 0; count of bases not matched to a gene: 1. CDR3 residues: CASSSGQSTDTQYF. In DNA form, the CDR3 reads TGTGCCAGCAGCTCGGGACAGAGCACAGATACGCAGTATTTT. Filled out from reference TRBV5-4 and TRBJ2-3, the complete variable domain reads ETGVTQSPTHLIKTRGQQVTLRCSSQSGHNTVSWYQQALGQGPQFIFQYYREEENGRGNFPPRFSGLQFPNYSSELNVNALELDDSALYLCASSSGQSTDTQYFGPGTRLTVL.

This chain connects TRBV6-1 to TRBJ2-1; D may be TRBD1 (7 bases). Trimming took 3 bases from V and 8 from J, leaving 23 bases between them. CDR1 is MNHNS, CDR2 SASEGT, per germline. CDR3 length: 17 residues. The CDR3 protein is CASSDPRGGGGSDEQFF. The CDR3 coding sequence is TGTGCCAGCAGTGACCCTAGGGGAGGAGGGGGCAGCGATGAGCAGTTCTTC.